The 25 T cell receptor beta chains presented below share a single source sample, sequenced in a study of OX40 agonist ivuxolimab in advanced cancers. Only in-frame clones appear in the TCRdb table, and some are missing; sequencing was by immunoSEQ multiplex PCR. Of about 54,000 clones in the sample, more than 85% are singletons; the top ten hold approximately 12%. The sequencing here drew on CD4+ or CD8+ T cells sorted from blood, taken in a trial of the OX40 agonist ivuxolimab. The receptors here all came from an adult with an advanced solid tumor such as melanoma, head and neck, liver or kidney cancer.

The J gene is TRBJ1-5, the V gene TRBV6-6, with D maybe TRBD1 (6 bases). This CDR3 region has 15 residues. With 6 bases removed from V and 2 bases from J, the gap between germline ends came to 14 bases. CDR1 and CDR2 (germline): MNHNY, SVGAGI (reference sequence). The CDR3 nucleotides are TGTGCCAGCAGACCCACAGGGTCCGGCAATCAGCCCCAGCATTTT. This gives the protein CASRPTGSGNQPQHF.

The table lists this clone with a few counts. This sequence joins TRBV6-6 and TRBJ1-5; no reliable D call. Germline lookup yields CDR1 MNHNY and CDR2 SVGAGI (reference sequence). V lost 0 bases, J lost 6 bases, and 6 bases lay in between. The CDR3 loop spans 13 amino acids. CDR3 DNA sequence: TGTGCCAGCAGTTACTCAGTATCTCAGCCCCAGCATTTT. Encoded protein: CASSYSVSQPQHF.

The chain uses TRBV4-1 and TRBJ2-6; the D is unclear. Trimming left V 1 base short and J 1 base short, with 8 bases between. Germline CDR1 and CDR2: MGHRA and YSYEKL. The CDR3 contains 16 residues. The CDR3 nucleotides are TGCGCCAGCAGCCAAGTCTTCGGATCTGGGGCCAACGTCCTGACTTTC. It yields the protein CASSQVFGSGANVLTF.

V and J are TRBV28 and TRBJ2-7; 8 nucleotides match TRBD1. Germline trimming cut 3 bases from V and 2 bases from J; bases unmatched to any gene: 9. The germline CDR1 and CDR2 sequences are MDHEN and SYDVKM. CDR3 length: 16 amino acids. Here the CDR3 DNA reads TGTGCCAGCAGTTTGCAGGCAGGGGGCTACACCTACGAGCAGTACTTC. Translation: CASSLQAGGYTYEQYF.

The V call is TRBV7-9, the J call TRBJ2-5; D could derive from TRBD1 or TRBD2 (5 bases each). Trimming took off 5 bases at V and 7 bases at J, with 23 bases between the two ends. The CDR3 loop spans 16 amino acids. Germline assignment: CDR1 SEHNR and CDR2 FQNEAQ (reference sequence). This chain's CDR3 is CASSPRVGGRWGTQYF. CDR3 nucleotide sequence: TGTGCCAGCAGCCCCCGGGTTGGGGGACGGTGGGGGACCCAGTACTTC. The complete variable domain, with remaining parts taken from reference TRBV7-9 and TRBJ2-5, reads DTGVSQNPRHKITKRGQNVTFRCDPISEHNRLYWYRQTLGQGPEFLTYFQNEAQLEKSRLLSDRFSAERPKGSFSTLEIQRTEQGDSAMYLCASSPRVGGRWGTQYFGPGTRLLVL.

As DNA, the CDR3 is TGTGCCAGCAGCTATAGCGGGCAAGAGACCCAGTACTTC. Translated, it gives CASSYSGQETQYF. The rearrangement uses TRBV7-9 and TRBJ2-5; 7 nucleotides match TRBD2. V lost 4 bases to trimming and J lost 2 bases; unmatched junction nucleotides: 1. Per germline, CDR1 SEHNR and CDR2 FQNEAQ (reference sequence). The CDR3 sequence is 13 residues long.

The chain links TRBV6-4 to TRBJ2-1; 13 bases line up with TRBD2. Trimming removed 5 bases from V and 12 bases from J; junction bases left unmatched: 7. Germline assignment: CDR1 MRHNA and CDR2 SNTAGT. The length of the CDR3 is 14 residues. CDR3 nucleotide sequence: TGTGCCAGCAGTCCCGGGACTAGCGGGACGAGGCAGTTCTTC. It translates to CASSPGTSGTRQFF.

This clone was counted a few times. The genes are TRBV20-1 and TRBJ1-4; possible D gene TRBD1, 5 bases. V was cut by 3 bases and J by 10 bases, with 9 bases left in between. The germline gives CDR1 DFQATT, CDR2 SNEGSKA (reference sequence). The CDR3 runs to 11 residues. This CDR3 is CSARNGGKLFF. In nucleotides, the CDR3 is TGCAGTGCTAGGAATGGGGGAAAACTGTTTTTT.

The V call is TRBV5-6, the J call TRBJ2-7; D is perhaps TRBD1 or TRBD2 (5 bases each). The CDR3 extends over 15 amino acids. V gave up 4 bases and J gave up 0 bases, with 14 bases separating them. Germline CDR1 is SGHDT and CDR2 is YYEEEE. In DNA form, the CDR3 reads TGTGCCAGCAGCACGCCGGGACGGGACTCCTACGAGCAGTACTTC. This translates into CASSTPGRDSYEQYF.

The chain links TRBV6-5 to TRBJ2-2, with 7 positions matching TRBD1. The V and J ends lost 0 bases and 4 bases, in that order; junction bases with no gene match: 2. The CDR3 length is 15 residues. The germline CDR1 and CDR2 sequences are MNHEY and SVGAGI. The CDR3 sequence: CASSYSAGGTGELFF. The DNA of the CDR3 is TGTGCCAGCAGTTACTCAGCAGGGGGCACCGGGGAGCTGTTTTTT.

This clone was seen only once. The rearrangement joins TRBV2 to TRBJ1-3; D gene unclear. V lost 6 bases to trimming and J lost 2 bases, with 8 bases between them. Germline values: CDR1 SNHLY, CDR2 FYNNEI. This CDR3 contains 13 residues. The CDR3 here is CASRGQAGNTIYF. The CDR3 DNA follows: TGTGCCAGCAGAGGGCAAGCTGGAAACACCATATATTTT.

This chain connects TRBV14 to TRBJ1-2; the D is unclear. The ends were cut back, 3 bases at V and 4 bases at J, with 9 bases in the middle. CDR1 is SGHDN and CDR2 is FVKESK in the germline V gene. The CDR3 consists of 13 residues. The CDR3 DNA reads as TGTGCCAGCAGCCAGGACCCAGGCTATGGCTACACCTTC. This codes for CASSQDPGYGYTF.

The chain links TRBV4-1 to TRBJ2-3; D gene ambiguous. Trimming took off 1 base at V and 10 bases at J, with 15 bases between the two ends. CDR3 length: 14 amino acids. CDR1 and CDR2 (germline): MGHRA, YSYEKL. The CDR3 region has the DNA TGCGCCAGCAGCCAAGCTAGACTTCGTGCACCGCAGTATTTT. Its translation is CASSQARLRAPQYF.

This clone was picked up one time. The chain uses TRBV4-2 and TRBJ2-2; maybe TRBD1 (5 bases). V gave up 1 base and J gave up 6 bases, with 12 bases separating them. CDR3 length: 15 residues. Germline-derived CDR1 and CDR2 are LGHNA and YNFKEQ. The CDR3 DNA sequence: TGTGCCAGCAGCCAAGCTACCAGGGTGGCCGGGGAGCTGTTTTTT. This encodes CASSQATRVAGELFF.

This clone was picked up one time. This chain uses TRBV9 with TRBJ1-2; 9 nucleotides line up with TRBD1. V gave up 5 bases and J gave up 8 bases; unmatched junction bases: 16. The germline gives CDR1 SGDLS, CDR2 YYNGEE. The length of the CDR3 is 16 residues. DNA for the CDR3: TGTGCCAGCAGAACCAACGTGAGACAGGGGGGCCGGGGCTACACCTTC. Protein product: CASRTNVRQGGRGYTF.

The CDR3 sequence is CASPPGGGNWELYGYTF. The DNA for the CDR3 is TGTGCCAGCCCCCCTGGAGGGGGTAACTGGGAACTCTATGGCTACACCTTC. J is TRBJ1-2 and V is TRBV2; possible D gene TRBD1, 6 bases. This CDR3 is built from 17 residues. From germline, CDR1 is SNHLY and CDR2 FYNNEI. V was shortened by 8 bases and J by 4 bases, with 26 bases between the two germline ends.

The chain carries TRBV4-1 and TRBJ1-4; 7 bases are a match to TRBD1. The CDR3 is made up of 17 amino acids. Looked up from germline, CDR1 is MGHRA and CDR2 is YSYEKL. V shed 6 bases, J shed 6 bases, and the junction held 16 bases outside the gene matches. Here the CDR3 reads CASSRTGVSLRDEKLFF. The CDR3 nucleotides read TGCGCCAGCAGTCGTACAGGGGTTAGTCTCCGGGATGAAAAACTGTTTTTT.

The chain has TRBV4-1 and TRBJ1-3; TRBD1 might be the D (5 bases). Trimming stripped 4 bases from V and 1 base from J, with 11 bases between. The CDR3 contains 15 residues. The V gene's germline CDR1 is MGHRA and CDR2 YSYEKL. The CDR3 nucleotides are TGCGCCAGCAGCCCGTGGGGGGGATCTGGAAACACCATATATTTT. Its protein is CASSPWGGSGNTIYF.

CDR3 DNA sequence: TGTGCCAGCAGCCCCCAGGGGGTGCGAAATTCACCCCTCCACTTT. It encodes CASSPQGVRNSPLHF. This rearrangement joins TRBV13 to TRBJ1-6; 7 nucleotides agree with TRBD1. V shed 5 bases, J shed 7 bases, and the junction held 8 bases outside the gene matches. The CDR3 extends over 15 amino acids. The germline V gene encodes CDR1 PRHDT and CDR2 FYEKMQ (reference sequence).

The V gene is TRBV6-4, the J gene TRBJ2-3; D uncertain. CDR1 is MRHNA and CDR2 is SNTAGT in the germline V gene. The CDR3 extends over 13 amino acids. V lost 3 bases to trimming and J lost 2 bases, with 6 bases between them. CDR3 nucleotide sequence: TGTGCCAGCAGTGATTGGACCACAGATACGCAGTATTTT. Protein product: CASSDWTTDTQYF.

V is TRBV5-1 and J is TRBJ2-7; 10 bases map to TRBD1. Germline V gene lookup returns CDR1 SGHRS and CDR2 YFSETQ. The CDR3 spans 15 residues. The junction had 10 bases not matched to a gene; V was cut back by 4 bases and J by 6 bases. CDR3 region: CASSLPGTGAIEQYF. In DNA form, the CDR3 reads TGCGCCAGCAGCCTTCCCGGGACAGGGGCGATCGAGCAGTACTTC.

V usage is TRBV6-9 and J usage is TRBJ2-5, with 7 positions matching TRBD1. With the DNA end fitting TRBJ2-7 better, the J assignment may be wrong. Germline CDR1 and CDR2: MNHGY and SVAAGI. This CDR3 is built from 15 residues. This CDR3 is CASSYSTGYSGEQYF. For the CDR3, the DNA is TGTGCCAGCAGTTACTCGACAGGGTATTCCGGCGAGCAGTACTTC.

The CDR3 DNA sequence: TGTGCCATCAGTGAGCAAGAACAGGGGACAAGCACAGATACGCAGTATTTT. Amino acid sequence: CAISEQEQGTSTDTQYF. This rearrangement joins TRBV10-3 to TRBJ2-3; TRBD1 agrees at 7 bases. Germline trimming cut 2 bases from V and 0 bases from J; bases unmatched to any gene: 8. CDR3 size: 17 residues. Looked up from germline, CDR1 is ENHRY and CDR2 is SYGVKD.

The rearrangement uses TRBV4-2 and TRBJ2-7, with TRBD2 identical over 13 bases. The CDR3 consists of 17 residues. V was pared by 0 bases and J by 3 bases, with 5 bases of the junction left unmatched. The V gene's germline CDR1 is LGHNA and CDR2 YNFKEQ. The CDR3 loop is CASSQEWTSGGHYEQYF. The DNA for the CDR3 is TGTGCCAGCAGCCAAGAATGGACTAGCGGGGGTCACTACGAGCAGTACTTC.

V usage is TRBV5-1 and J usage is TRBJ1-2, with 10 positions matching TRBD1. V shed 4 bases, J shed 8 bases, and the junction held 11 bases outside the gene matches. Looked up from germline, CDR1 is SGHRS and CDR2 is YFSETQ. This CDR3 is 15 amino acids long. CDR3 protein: CASSPSGTGAGGYTF. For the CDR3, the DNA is TGCGCCAGCAGCCCTTCCGGGACAGGGGCCGGAGGCTACACCTTC.